The 3 T cell receptor beta chains below all came from one sample that was sequenced in a study of control samples from healthy donors and cancer patients. Measured with immunoSEQ multiplex PCR; TCRdb has only the in-frame clones, and not every one. The sample lists just under 75,000 clones, over 75% seen once, with 4% in the top ten. Sequenced: blood. The receptor source for this set is a woman between 50 and 59 years old in good health.

This chain links TRBV5-6 with TRBJ1-1; D is undetermined. The CDR3 covers 12 residues. Looked up from germline, CDR1 is SGHDT and CDR2 is YYEEEE. V dropped 0 bases and J dropped 9 bases, with 9 bases sitting between them. CDR3: CASSLERTQAFF. The CDR3 nucleotides are TGTGCCAGCAGCTTGGAAAGGACTCAAGCTTTCTTT.

V and J are TRBV2 and TRBJ2-7, with 7 bases lining up with TRBD1. CDR3 length equals 14 residues. Unmatched junction bases numbered 7, after V lost 6 bases and J lost 2 bases. In germline, CDR1 is SNHLY, CDR2 FYNNEI. The CDR3 DNA sequence: TGTGCCAGCAGGCCGACAGGGCCAGCCTACGAGCAGTACTTC. Translating it yields CASRPTGPAYEQYF.

The J gene is TRBJ1-2, the V gene TRBV28; D remains unclear. This CDR3 spans 12 amino acids. V lost 11 bases to trimming and J lost 4 bases, with 14 bases between them. CDR1 and CDR2 (germline): MDHEN, SYDVKM. The CDR3 region is CAAREGGYGYTF. In DNA form, the CDR3 reads TGTGCCGCCCGAGAGGGCGGCTATGGCTACACCTTC.